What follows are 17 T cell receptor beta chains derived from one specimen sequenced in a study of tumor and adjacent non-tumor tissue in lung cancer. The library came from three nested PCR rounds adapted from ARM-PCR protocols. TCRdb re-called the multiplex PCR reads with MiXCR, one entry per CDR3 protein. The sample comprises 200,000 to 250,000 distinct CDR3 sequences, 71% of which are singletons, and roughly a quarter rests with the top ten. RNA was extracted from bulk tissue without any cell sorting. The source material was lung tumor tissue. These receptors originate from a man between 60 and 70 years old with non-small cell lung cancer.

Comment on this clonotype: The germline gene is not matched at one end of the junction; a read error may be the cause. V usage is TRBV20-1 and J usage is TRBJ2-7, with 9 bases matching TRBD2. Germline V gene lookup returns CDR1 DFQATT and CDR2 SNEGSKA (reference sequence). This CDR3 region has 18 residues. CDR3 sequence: CSAFKRASGILVAYKQYF. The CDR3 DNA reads TGCAGTGCCTTCAAGCGGGCTAGCGGGATTCTGGTGGCCTACAAGCAGTACTTC.

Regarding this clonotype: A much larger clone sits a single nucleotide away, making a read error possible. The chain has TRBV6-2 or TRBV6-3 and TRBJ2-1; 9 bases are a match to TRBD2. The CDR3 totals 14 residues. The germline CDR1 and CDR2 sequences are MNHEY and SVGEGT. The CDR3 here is CANLPSGAYNKQFF. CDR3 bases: TGTGCCAACCTACCTAGCGGGGCATACAATAAGCAGTTCTTC.

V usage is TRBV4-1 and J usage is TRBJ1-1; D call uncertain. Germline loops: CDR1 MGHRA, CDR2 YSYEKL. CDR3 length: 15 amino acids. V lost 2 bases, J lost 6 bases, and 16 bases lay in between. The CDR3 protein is CASSQPGSYNAEAFF. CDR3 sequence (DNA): TGCGCCAGCAGCCAACCGGGCAGCTATAACGCTGAAGCTTTCTTT.

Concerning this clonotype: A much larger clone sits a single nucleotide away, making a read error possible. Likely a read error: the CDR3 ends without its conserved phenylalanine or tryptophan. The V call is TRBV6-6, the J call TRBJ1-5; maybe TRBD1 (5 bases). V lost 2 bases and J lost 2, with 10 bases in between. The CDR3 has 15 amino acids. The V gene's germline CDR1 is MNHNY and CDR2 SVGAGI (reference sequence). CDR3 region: CASSYGQGGNQPQHS. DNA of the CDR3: TGTGCCAGCAGTTACGGGCAGGGCGGCAATCAGCCCCAGCATTCT.

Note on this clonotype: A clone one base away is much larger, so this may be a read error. Written as DNA, the CDR3 is TGCAGTGCTAGAGATGGTCTAGCGTACTCCCACGAGCAGTACTTC. It is translated as CSARDGLAYSHEQYF. The chain has TRBV20-1 and TRBJ2-7; TRBD2 is a possible D gene (6 bases). CDR3 length equals 15 residues. CDR1 and CDR2 (germline): DFQATT, SNEGSKA (reference sequence).

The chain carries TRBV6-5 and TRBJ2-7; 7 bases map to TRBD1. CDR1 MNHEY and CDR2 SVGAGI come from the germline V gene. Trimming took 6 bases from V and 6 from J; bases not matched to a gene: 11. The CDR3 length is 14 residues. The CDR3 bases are TGTGCCAGCAGCCTAGGGGGCAGAGCCTCCGAGCAGTACTTC. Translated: CASSLGGRASEQYF.

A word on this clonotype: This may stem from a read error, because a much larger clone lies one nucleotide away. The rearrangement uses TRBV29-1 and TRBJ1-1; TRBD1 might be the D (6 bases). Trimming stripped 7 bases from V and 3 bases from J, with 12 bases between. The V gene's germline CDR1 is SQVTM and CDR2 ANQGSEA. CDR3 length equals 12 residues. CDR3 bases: TGCAGCGATGATGGGGGCGACACTGAAGCTTTCTTT. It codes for CSDDGGDTEAFF.

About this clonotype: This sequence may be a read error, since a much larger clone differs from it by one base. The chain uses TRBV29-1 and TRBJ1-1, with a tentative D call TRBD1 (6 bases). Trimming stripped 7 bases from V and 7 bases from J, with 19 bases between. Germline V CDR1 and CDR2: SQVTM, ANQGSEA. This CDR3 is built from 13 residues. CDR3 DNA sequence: TGCAGCGACGGGGGAGGGGGGCATCATGAAGCTTTCTTT. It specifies CSDGGGGHHEAFF.

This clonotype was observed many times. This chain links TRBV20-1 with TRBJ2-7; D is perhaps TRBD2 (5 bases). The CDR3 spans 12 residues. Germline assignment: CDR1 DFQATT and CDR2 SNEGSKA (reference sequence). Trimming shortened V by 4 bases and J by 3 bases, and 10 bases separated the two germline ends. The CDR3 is CSAMIRDYEQYF. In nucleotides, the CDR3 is TGCAGTGCTATGATACGGGACTACGAGCAGTACTTC.

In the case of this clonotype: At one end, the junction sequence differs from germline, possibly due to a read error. The CDR3: CNASGLSYEQYF. The CDR3 DNA sequence: TGCAATGCTAGTGGACTTTCCTACGAGCAGTACTTC. The chain is built from TRBV20-1 and TRBJ2-7; perhaps TRBD2 as D (5 bases). The CDR3 totals 12 residues. Germline values: CDR1 DFQATT, CDR2 SNEGSKA (reference sequence).

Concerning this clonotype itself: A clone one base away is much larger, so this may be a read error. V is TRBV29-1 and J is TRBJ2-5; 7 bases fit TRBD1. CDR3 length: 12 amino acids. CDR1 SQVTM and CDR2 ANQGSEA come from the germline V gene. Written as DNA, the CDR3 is TGCAGCGTTGTGGACAGGCAAGAGATCCAGTACTTC. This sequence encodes CSVVDRQEIQYF.

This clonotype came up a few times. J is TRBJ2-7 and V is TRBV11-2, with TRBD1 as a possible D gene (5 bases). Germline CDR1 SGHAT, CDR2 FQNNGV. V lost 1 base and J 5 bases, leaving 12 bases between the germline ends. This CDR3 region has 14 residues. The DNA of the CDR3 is TGTGCCAGCAGCTTAGGCAGGGAATTCCACGAGCAGTACTTC. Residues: CASSLGREFHEQYF.

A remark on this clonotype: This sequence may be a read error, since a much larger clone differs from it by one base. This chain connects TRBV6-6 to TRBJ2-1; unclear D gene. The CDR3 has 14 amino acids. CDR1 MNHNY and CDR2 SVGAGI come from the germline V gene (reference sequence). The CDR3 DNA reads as TGTGTCAGCAAGGGTACCGGATCCTACAATGAGCAGTTCTTC. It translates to CVSKGTGSYNEQFF.

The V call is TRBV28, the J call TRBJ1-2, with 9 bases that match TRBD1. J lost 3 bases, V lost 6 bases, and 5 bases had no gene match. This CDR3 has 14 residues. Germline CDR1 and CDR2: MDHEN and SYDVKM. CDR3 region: CASSLWTGDYGYTF. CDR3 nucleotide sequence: TGTGCCAGCAGCCTCTGGACAGGGGACTATGGCTACACCTTC.

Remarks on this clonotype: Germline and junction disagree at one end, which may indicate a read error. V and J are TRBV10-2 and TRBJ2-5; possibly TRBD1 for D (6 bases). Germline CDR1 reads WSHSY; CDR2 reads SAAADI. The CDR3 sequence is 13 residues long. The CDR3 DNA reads TGCGCCAACAGTGAAGACAGGTCGGGGACCCAGTACTTC. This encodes CANSEDRSGTQYF.

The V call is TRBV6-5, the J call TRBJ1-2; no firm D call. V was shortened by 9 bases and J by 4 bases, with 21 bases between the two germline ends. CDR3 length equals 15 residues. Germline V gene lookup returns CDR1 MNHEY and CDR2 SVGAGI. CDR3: CASNPAGRPAYGYTF. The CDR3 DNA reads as TGTGCCAGTAATCCCGCGGGCCGGCCGGCCTATGGCTACACCTTC.

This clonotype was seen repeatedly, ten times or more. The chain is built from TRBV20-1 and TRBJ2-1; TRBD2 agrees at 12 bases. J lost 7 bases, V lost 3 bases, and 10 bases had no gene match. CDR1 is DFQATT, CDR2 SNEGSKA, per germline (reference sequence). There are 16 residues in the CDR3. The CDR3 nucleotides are TGCAGTGCTAGTATGTTGCCTAGCGGGGGGGCAAATGAGCAGTTCTTC. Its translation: CSASMLPSGGANEQFF.